Detailed here is one TCR beta chain. No antigen is known for it. This entry is derived from a study of T-cell memory formation after mild COVID-19. In the study overall: Each donor largely had its own TCR clusters.

TCRdb used MiXCR to reprocess the 5' RACE reads, holding one entry per CDR3 protein. The table has about 470,000 distinct CDR3 sequences, around a sixth seen once. The V and J ends lost 2 bases and 0 bases respectively, with 10 bases between them. Germline assignment: CDR1 MGHRA and CDR2 YSYEKL. The CDR3 has 15 residues. Notes on the study in general: Cross-reactive memory appears to have joined, as suggested by some responding clones showing up in pre-infection memory. Second-wave clones reaching peak frequency on day 37 lacked confirmed SARS-CoV-2 specificity. Later expanders leaned CD4+, whereas clones that contracted between day 15 and 85 were balanced CD4/CD8.

Sequencing used PBMCs or a T cell subset sorted from them (not recorded which). The rearrangement links TRBV4-1 to TRBJ1-1; D is undetermined. The source is an adult woman who had mild COVID-19 (a few samples of this study predate the infection). Cell type and time point are not known. CDR3 bases: TGCGCCAGCAGCCAATCCCTGGTTCTGAACACTGAAGCTTTCTTT. Translation: CASSQSLVLNTEAFF.